The T cell receptor beta chain described here comes from a study of blood T cell repertoires in COVID-19. Study in general: From the United States, Italy and Spain came samples of acute and convalescent COVID-19. T cells, B-cell-depleted T cells, or PBMCs supplied cDNA or gDNA.

Authors' data handling: The authors estimated nucleated cell counts from reference gene primer amplification. Data came from immunoSEQ multiplex PCR; TCRdb stores just in-frame clones and leaves some out. From that table come the V and J calls and clone size; the DNA was used to work out D and trimming. The sample yields about 210,000 clones, 75% to 90% seen once. Germline loops: CDR1 SGHKS, CDR2 YYEKEE (reference sequence). The ends were cut back, 3 bases at V and 4 bases at J, with 10 bases in the middle. The CDR3 is made up of 13 amino acids. The receptor's source is a woman in her forties with acute or convalescent COVID-19. The chain has TRBV5-5 and TRBJ1-1, with a weak D call TRBD1 (5 bases). What was sequenced was peripheral blood. The CDR3 nucleotides read TGTGCCAGCAGCTATCGGGGGGGCACTGAAGCTTTCTTT. Amino acid sequence: CASSYRGGTEAFF.